The clone carrying this T cell receptor beta chain has ten or more counts. Its antigen is as yet unknown. The CDR3 runs 15 residues. V lost 0 bases, J lost 5 bases, and 13 bases lay in between. Germline V gene data show CDR1 as SGHKS and CDR2 as YYEKEE (reference sequence). The source of the sample is a study of T-cell memory formation after mild COVID-19. Study observations and caveats: Clones that contracted from day 15 to 85 had balanced CD4/CD8; later expanders were CD4+ biased.

TCRdb recomputed calls from the 5' RACE reads with MiXCR, one row per CDR3 protein. The sample records roughly 50,000 distinct CDR3 sequences, over 7.5% being singletons. This TCR came from a man between 18 and 35 years old who had mild COVID-19 (a few samples of this study predate the infection). Cell type and time point are not known. The material sequenced was PBMCs or a T cell subset sorted from them (not recorded which). This sequence joins TRBV5-5 and TRBJ2-3; D is tentatively TRBD1 or TRBD2 (5 bases each). The CDR3 is CASSLGGTAGDTQYF. The DNA for the CDR3 is TGTGCCAGCAGCTTGGGGGGGACCGCGGGAGATACGCAGTATTTT.